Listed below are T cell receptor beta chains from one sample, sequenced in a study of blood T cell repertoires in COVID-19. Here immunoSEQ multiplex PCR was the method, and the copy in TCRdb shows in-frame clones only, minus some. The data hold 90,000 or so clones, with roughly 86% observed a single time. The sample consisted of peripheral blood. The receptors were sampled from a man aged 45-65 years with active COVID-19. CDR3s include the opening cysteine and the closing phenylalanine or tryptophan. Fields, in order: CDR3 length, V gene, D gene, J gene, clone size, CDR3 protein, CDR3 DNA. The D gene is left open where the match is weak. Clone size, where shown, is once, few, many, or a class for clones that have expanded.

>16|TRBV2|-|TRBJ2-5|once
CASNSRMVRRGETQYF
TGTGCCAGCAATAGTCGTATGGTCCGGAGGGGAGAGACCCAGTACTTC
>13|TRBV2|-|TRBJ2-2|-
CASSPGVTGELFF
TGTGCCAGCAGTCCAGGGGTAACCGGGGAGCTGTTTTTT
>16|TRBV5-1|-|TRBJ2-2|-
CASSFTGTSNTGELFF
TGCGCCAGCAGCTTCACCGGGACATCGAACACCGGGGAGCTGTTTTTT
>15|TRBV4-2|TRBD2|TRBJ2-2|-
CASSRRGDGTGELFF
TGTGCCAGCAGCCGGCGGGGGGACGGAACCGGGGAGCTGTTTTTT
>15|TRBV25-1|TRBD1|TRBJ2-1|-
CASSYSQGARNEQFF
TGTGCCAGCAGTTACAGCCAGGGGGCCCGCAATGAGCAGTTCTTC
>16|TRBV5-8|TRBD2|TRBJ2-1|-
CASSLVAGSSYNEQFF
TGTGCCAGCAGCTTGGTAGCGGGGAGCTCCTACAATGAGCAGTTCTTC
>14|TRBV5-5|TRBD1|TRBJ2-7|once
CASSKGQGKHEQYF
TGTGCCAGCAGCAAGGGACAGGGGAAGCACGAGCAGTACTTC
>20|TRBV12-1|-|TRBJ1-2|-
CASSFSRNMDRAPLLAGYTF
TGTGCCAGCAGCTTTTCCCGGAACATGGACAGGGCCCCCCTTCTAGCAGGCTACACCTTC
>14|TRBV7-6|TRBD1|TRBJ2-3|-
CASSPGTGSDTQYF
TGTGCCAGCAGCCCAGGGACAGGTTCAGATACGCAGTATTTT
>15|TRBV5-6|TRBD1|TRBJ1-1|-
CASSFAGGTGVEAFF
TGTGCCAGCAGCTTCGCCGGGGGGACAGGGGTTGAAGCTTTCTTT
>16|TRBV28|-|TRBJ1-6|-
CASRRVATASGSPLHF
TGTGCCTCCCGGAGGGTAGCCACCGCATCTGGATCACCCCTCCACTTT
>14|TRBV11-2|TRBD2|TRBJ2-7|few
CASSSGTSEGKQYF
TGTGCCAGCAGCTCCGGGACTAGCGAAGGGAAGCAGTACTTC
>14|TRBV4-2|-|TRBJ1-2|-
CASSQERGGYGYTF
TGTGCCAGCAGCCAAGAACGAGGAGGCTATGGCTACACCTTC
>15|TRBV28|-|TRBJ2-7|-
CASSSLHSGGYEQYF
TGTGCCAGCAGTTCACTTCACTCCGGGGGCTACGAGCAGTACTTC
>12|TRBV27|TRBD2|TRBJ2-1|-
CASSLGGDEQFF
TGTGCCAGCAGTTTAGGGGGGGATGAGCAGTTCTTC
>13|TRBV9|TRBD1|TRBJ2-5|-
CASGRGPQETQYF
TGTGCCAGCGGTAGGGGGCCCCAAGAGACCCAGTACTTC